The 13 T cell receptor beta chains presented below share a single source sample, sequenced in a study of technical replicates of blood from a handful of donors. Only in-frame clones appear in the TCRdb table, and some are missing; sequencing was by immunoSEQ multiplex PCR. The data contain roughly 74,000 clones, about 91% of them seen just once; the ten biggest clones take up about 0.4%. Material: T cells isolated from PBMCs. The source is a human donor in good health.

J is TRBJ2-6 and V is TRBV5-4, with TRBD1 matching 7 bases. Germline V gene lookup returns CDR1 SGHNT and CDR2 YYREEE (reference sequence). This CDR3 region has 15 residues. With V trimmed by 4 bases and J by 4 bases, 5 bases remained unmatched. The CDR3 region is CASSQGQSGANVLTF. The DNA of the CDR3 is TGTGCCAGCAGCCAGGGACAGTCGGGGGCCAACGTCCTGACTTTC.

The genes are TRBV4-2 and TRBJ2-7; 10 bases map to TRBD1. The ends lost 6 bases at V and 5 bases at J; junction bases unmatched: 7. Germline loops: CDR1 LGHNA, CDR2 YNFKEQ. This CDR3 contains 14 residues. The CDR3 sequence is CASRETGGIDEQYF. CDR3 in DNA: TGTGCCAGCAGGGAGACAGGGGGCATCGACGAGCAGTACTTC.

The V and J genes are TRBV27 and TRBJ2-7; 7 nucleotides line up with TRBD1. Looked up from germline, CDR1 is MNHEY and CDR2 is SMNVEV (reference sequence). The CDR3 consists of 13 residues. With V trimmed by 4 bases and J by 6 bases, 6 bases remained unmatched. In DNA form, the CDR3 reads TGTGCCAGCAGTTGGGCATCAGGGGGCGAGCAGTACTTC. This encodes CASSWASGGEQYF.

V usage is TRBV6-1 and J usage is TRBJ2-5; D gene uncertain. The CDR3 has 14 residues. The V gene lost 2 bases and the J gene lost 0 bases, with 7 bases spanning the gap. The V gene's germline CDR1 is MNHNS and CDR2 SASEGT. The CDR3 loop reads CASSEFPYQETQYF. CDR3 nucleotide sequence: TGTGCCAGCAGTGAATTCCCGTACCAAGAGACCCAGTACTTC.

This sequence joins TRBV27 and TRBJ2-7; the match to TRBD1 covers 10 bases. The V gene's germline CDR1 is MNHEY and CDR2 SMNVEV (reference sequence). This CDR3 is 14 amino acids long. Germline trimming cut 7 bases from V and 5 bases from J; bases unmatched to any gene: 8. This chain's CDR3 is CASTSRTGGDEQYF. The CDR3 DNA is TGTGCCAGCACCTCCCGGACAGGGGGTGACGAGCAGTACTTC.

Concerning this clone itself: The identical CDR3 is also encoded by other nucleotide sequences in the sample. The rearrangement uses TRBV9 and TRBJ2-2; D is undetermined. Trimming removed 4 bases from V and 1 base from J, with 2 bases in between. CDR1 and CDR2 from the germline V gene are SGDLS and YYNGEE. The CDR3 is 12 residues long. The CDR3 sequence: CASSLNTGELFF. As DNA, the CDR3 is TGTGCCAGCAGCCTGAACACCGGGGAGCTGTTTTTT. The full variable domain, completed using reference TRBV9 and TRBJ2-2, is DSGVTQTPKHLITATGQRVTLRCSPRSGDLSVYWYQQSLDQGLQFLIQYYNGEERAKGNILERFSAQQFPDLHSELNLSSLELGDSALYFCASSLNTGELFFGEGSRLTVL.

V usage is TRBV5-5 and J usage is TRBJ1-5; 12 bases line up with TRBD1. The CDR3 covers 18 residues. V shed 0 bases, J shed 6 bases, and the junction held 10 bases outside the gene matches. Looked up from germline, CDR1 is SGHKS and CDR2 is YYEKEE (reference sequence). The CDR3 spells CASSLVYSGTGGSQPQHF. Written as DNA, the CDR3 is TGTGCCAGCAGCTTGGTATATTCCGGGACAGGGGGCAGTCAGCCCCAGCATTTT.

The gene calls are TRBV7-9 and TRBJ2-5; D is ambiguous. V lost 1 base, J lost 5 bases, and 8 bases lay in between. The CDR3 length is 13 residues. Germline CDR1 SEHNR, CDR2 FQNEAQ (reference sequence). CDR3: CASSLVQYETQYF. CDR3 coding DNA: TGTGCCAGCAGCTTAGTACAGTATGAGACCCAGTACTTC.

The chain carries TRBV6-5 and TRBJ2-6; D not resolved. Trimming cost V 0 bases and J 5 bases, with 11 bases left between them. Germline V gene data show CDR1 as MNHEY and CDR2 as SVGAGI. There are 16 residues in the CDR3. In DNA, the CDR3 is TGTGCCAGCAGTTACTCGGAGCTTCTGAGGGCCAACGTCCTGACTTTC. Its protein product is CASSYSELLRANVLTF.

The chain is built from TRBV19 and TRBJ2-4; maybe TRBD1 (6 bases). Per germline, CDR1 LNHDA and CDR2 SQIVND (reference sequence). V was clipped by 1 base and J by 0 bases, with 7 bases between them. The CDR3 is made up of 15 amino acids. CDR3 sequence (DNA): TGTGCCAGTAGTATAGTGGACAGAGCCAAAAACATTCAGTACTTC. Its protein product is CASSIVDRAKNIQYF.

The chain employs TRBV10-3 and TRBJ2-1; tentative D call: TRBD2 (6 bases). V dropped 11 bases and J dropped 0 bases, with 11 bases sitting between them. Per germline, CDR1 ENHRY and CDR2 SYGVKD. The CDR3 totals 13 residues. CDR3 in DNA: TGTGCCCTGGGCGGGATCTCCTACAATGAGCAGTTCTTC. It yields the protein CALGGISYNEQFF.

This clone appeared a few times. In DNA, the CDR3 is TGTGCCAGCAGCGTCGCATCAGGAGAAGCTTTCTTT. Its translation is CASSVASGEAFF. The J gene is TRBJ1-1, the V gene TRBV9; D unresolved. V lost 2 bases to trimming and J lost 8 bases, with 10 bases between them. The CDR3 is made up of 12 amino acids. Germline V gene sequence: CDR1 SGDLS, CDR2 YYNGEE.

The V and J genes are TRBV6-1 and TRBJ2-3, with 9 nucleotides matching TRBD2. Trimming cost V 4 bases and J 6 bases; bases outside gene matches: 11. The CDR3 runs 16 residues. The germline gives CDR1 MNHNS, CDR2 SASEGT. The CDR3 bases are TGTGCCAGCAGTGGCTCCCTAGCGGGAAGGGGGGATACGCAGTATTTT. It is translated as CASSGSLAGRGDTQYF.